Presented here are 9 T cell receptor beta chains from one specimen sequenced in a study of cytomegalovirus exposure and HLA in healthy donors. Vbeta (60) and Jbeta (13) primers were used in the PCR. Clones were sequenced by immunoSEQ multiplex PCR, and TCRdb holds only the in-frame ones, with some missing. The table lists some 140,000 clones, 70% to 80% of them singletons. The sequenced material came from PBMCs. These receptors all come from a man aged 45-65 years in good health and CMV-seronegative.

This clone has more than one count but fewer than ten. The V gene is TRBV2, the J gene TRBJ2-3; D might be TRBD2 (5 bases). Trimming took off 3 bases at V and 3 bases at J, with 13 bases between the two ends. CDR3 length: 15 residues. Per germline, CDR1 SNHLY and CDR2 FYNNEI. CDR3 coding DNA: TGTGCCAGCAGTGAGTGGGAGATCGGGACAGATACGCAGTATTTT. Its protein is CASSEWEIGTDTQYF.

V usage is TRBV28 and J usage is TRBJ1-4; 8 bases line up with TRBD1. There are 15 residues in the CDR3. Per the germline V gene, CDR1 is MDHEN and CDR2 is SYDVKM. The trim removed 5 bases at V and 13 bases at J, leaving 15 bases unmatched. CDR3 in amino acids: CASSQPGQAPGGLFF. CDR3 bases: TGTGCCAGCAGTCAACCGGGACAGGCACCAGGCGGACTGTTTTTT.

This chain connects TRBV5-4 to TRBJ2-7; TRBD2 matches at 12 bases. The germline V gene has CDR1 SGHNT and CDR2 YYREEE (reference sequence). The CDR3 totals 16 residues. V shed 0 bases, J shed 2 bases, and the junction held 3 bases outside the gene matches. CDR3 in amino acids: CASSLGLAGATYEQYF. The CDR3 DNA is TGTGCCAGCAGCTTGGGACTAGCGGGAGCAACCTACGAGCAGTACTTC.

This clone was observed a handful of times. The chain recombines TRBV19 with TRBJ2-2; 10 bases line up with TRBD1. Germline CDR1 and CDR2: LNHDA and SQIVND (reference sequence). The J segment lost 4 bases and the V segment lost 10 bases, leaving 3 bases of the junction unmatched. The CDR3 has 13 residues. The CDR3 bases are TGTGCCATCGGACAGGGGGGCACCGGGGAGCTGTTTTTT. Amino acids: CAIGQGGTGELFF. Using reference TRBV19 and TRBJ2-2 for the parts outside the CDR3, the full variable domain is DGGITQSPKYLFRKEGQNVTLSCEQNLNHDAMYWYRQDPGQGLRLIYYSQIVNDFQKGDIAEGYSVSREKKESFPLTVTSAQKNPTAFYLCAIGQGGTGELFFGEGSRLTVL.

This clone was seen a handful of times. V usage is TRBV21-1 and J usage is TRBJ1-2. TRBV21-1 is a known pseudogene. The CDR3 runs 13 residues. The CDR3 here is CASSMGGEYGYTF. The CDR3 nucleotides read TGTGCCAGCAGCATGGGCGGGGAATATGGCTACACCTTC.

The V call is TRBV27, the J call TRBJ1-5; maybe TRBD1 (6 bases). The CDR3 consists of 17 residues. Trimming stripped 10 bases from V and 3 bases from J, with 25 bases between. Germline CDR1 MNHEY, CDR2 SMNVEV (reference sequence). Here the CDR3 reads CATADMGAGGLNQPQHF. CDR3 DNA: TGTGCCACCGCAGACATGGGTGCGGGGGGGCTCAATCAGCCCCAGCATTTT.

The chain combines TRBV28 with TRBJ2-7, with D maybe TRBD2 (5 bases). Trimming cost V 4 bases and J 2 bases, with 21 bases left between them. CDR1 is MDHEN and CDR2 is SYDVKM in the germline V gene. CDR3 length: 17 amino acids. The DNA for the CDR3 is TGTGCCAGCAGTTACCTTGTCCCGGGGAGTATGACCTACGAGCAGTACTTC. This translates into CASSYLVPGSMTYEQYF.

This chain uses TRBV2 with TRBJ2-2; D gene unclear. The CDR3 has 15 residues. The V gene's germline CDR1 is SNHLY and CDR2 FYNNEI. The V end lost 7 bases, the J end lost 6 bases, and 18 bases lay between the germline ends. The chain's CDR3 is CASKGGDLASGELFF. The CDR3 DNA reads TGTGCCAGCAAAGGTGGAGATTTAGCTTCCGGGGAGCTGTTTTTT.

The chain is built from TRBV5-4 and TRBJ2-2; 12 bases align to TRBD2. The J segment lost 3 bases and the V segment lost 4 bases, leaving 4 bases of the junction unmatched. Germline V gene data show CDR1 as SGHNT and CDR2 as YYREEE (reference sequence). The CDR3 has 16 residues. CDR3 nucleotides: TGTGCCAGCAGCAGTGGACTAGCGGGACACACCGGGGAGCTGTTTTTT. Its translation: CASSSGLAGHTGELFF.